Listed here is a single T cell receptor (beta chain). Its antigen is unidentified. This sample holds PBMCs from 9.5 to 10 ml fresh peripheral blood. Per the germline V gene, CDR1 is SGHVS and CDR2 is FNYEAQ. CDR3 length equals 14 residues. The V end lost 5 bases, the J end lost 2 bases, and 10 bases lay between the germline ends. This sample is drawn from a study of T cells in Graves' hyperthyroidism and ophthalmopathy. Overall study: Sampling of peripheral blood happened at initial diagnosis, prior to any treatment.

Study findings and constraints: Peripheral blood also featured most of the thyroid clonotypes expanded above 0.001. Before onset, ophthalmopathy was predicted by the model a median around 6.2 months earlier.

Amplified regions were TCR beta CDR3 sequences from RNA transcripts. HTBI primers were used for first-round RT-PCR of the TCR CDR3. TCRdb ran MiXCR on the multiplex PCR reads and lists one entry per CDR3 protein. The sample records roughly 530,000 distinct CDR3 sequences, under 20% being singletons. This receptor was identified in a woman younger than 30 with Graves' ophthalmopathy. Sequenced input: blood. V is TRBV7-6 and J is TRBJ1-3; D not resolved. CDR3 DNA: TGTGCCAGCAGCCCCCGCAGCCCTGGAAACACCATATATTTT. As protein: CASSPRSPGNTIYF.